Below, 15 T cell receptor beta chains from the same sample are listed, as sequenced in a study of CD8+CD57+ T cells in acquired aplastic anemia. Sequencing involved patients with CD8+CD57+ cell expansion previously shown by flow cytometry. TCR beta VDJ and CDR3 were profiled, and genomic DNA was the template. TCRdb fed the reads into MiXCR, producing one record per CDR3 protein. Of 260,000 or so distinct CDR3 sequences listed, approximately 45% were seen once; the top ten hold 7% to 9.5%. The source material was sorted CD4+, CD8+, or CD8+CD57+ T cells (not recorded which) from PBMCs. These receptors were obtained from a human donor with aplastic anemia.

V is TRBV30 and J is TRBJ1-2; D is unresolved. The CDR3 extends over 13 amino acids. The V and J ends lost 4 bases and 8 bases respectively, with 17 bases between them. Germline V gene lookup returns CDR1 GTSNPN and CDR2 SVGIG (reference sequence). In DNA, the CDR3 is TGTGCCTGGACGATAGGCCCCATTGAGGGCTACACCTTC. It yields the protein CAWTIGPIEGYTF. The entire variable domain, with the rest obtained from reference TRBV30 and TRBJ1-2, is as follows: SQTIHQWPATLVQPVGSPLSLECTVEGTSNPNLYWYRQAAGRGLQLLFYSVGIGQISSEVPQNLSASRPQDRQFILSSKKLLLSDSGFYLCAWTIGPIEGYTFGSGTRLTVV.

Note on this clonotype: Because it lacks the conserved phenylalanine or tryptophan at the end, this CDR3 is likely a read error. The J gene is TRBJ2-2, the V gene TRBV7-3, with D perhaps matching TRBD1 or TRBD2 (5 bases each). The V end lost 4 bases, the J end lost 7 bases, and 16 bases lay between the germline ends. The germline V gene encodes CDR1 SGHTA and CDR2 FQGTGA. The CDR3 contains 15 residues. CDR3 DNA: TGTGCCAGCAGCTCATACGGGACGGGTAGCGGGGAGCTGTTTTCT. It codes for CASSSYGTGSGELFS.

The chain is built from TRBV5-8 and TRBJ1-2; TRBD1 agrees at 7 bases. CDR3 length equals 17 residues. The V segment lost 2 bases and the J segment 3 bases; nucleotides outside the gene matches: 13. Germline V CDR1 and CDR2: SGHTS, YDEGEE. The CDR3 DNA reads TGTGCCAGCAGCTTCAGTAGGGAGACAGGGTATCACTATGGCTACACCTTC. Translating gives CASSFSRETGYHYGYTF.

CDR3 in amino acids: CASSLGLAPQETQYF. Written as DNA, the CDR3 is TGTGCCAGTAGTTTGGGACTAGCGCCCCAAGAGACCCAGTACTTC. The chain combines TRBV19 with TRBJ2-5, with 10 positions matching TRBD2. Germline V gene lookup returns CDR1 LNHDA and CDR2 SQIVND (reference sequence). V lost 5 bases, J lost 1 base, and 4 bases stayed unmatched. This CDR3 is 15 amino acids long.

This clonotype was counted ten times or more. This sequence joins TRBV7-3 and TRBJ2-1; TRBD2 matches 14 bases. This CDR3 has 14 residues. Germline CDR1 SGHTA, CDR2 FQGTGA. Losses at the gene ends were 4 bases for V and 9 bases for J; bases not matched to a gene: 2. CDR3 DNA: TGTGCCAGCAGCTCCGGACTAGCGGGAGGTGAGCAGTTCTTC. Protein: CASSSGLAGGEQFF.

Remarks on this clonotype: This is likely a read error, given that the CDR3 carries no conserved phenylalanine or tryptophan at its end. The J gene is TRBJ1-2, the V gene TRBV6-1; 9 positions match TRBD1. Germline values: CDR1 MNHNS, CDR2 SASEGT. The length of the CDR3 is 16 residues. CDR3 sequence (DNA): TGTGTCAGCAGTGAACCGGGACAGGGACTGAACTATGGCTACACCCTC. The encoded protein is CVSSEPGQGLNYGYTL.

The rearrangement joins TRBV6-1 to TRBJ1-5; D is ambiguous. The germline CDR1 and CDR2 sequences are MNHNS and SASEGT. V was pared by 0 bases and J by 7 bases, with 10 bases between. The CDR3 is 14 amino acids. The CDR3 is CASSEAWSKQPQHF. CDR3 in DNA: TGTGCCAGCAGTGAAGCTTGGTCAAAACAGCCCCAGCATTTT.

In its sample, this clonotype was seen many times. J is TRBJ1-1 and V is TRBV19; no firm D call. The CDR3 consists of 14 residues. V was pared by 7 bases and J by 1 base, with 13 bases between. CDR1 and CDR2 (germline): LNHDA, SQIVND (reference sequence). CDR3 coding DNA: TGTGCCAGTACTTTAGGTTTGGGGAACACTGAAGCTTTCTTT. It specifies CASTLGLGNTEAFF.

The CDR3 sequence is CASSLEQNPYEQYF. The CDR3 bases are TGTGCCAGCAGCTTGGAACAGAACCCCTACGAGCAGTACTTC. V is TRBV5-5 and J is TRBJ2-7; D is undetermined. Germline CDR1 is SGHKS and CDR2 is YYEKEE (reference sequence). The CDR3 spans 14 residues. V lost 0 bases and J 2 bases, leaving 9 bases between the germline ends.

This clonotype was counted many times. The chain links TRBV7-8 to TRBJ1-5; D is perhaps TRBD1 (6 bases). CDR3 length: 13 residues. Germline values: CDR1 SGHVS, CDR2 FQNEAQ. Trimming cost V 5 bases and J 7 bases, with 12 bases left between them. This CDR3 reads CASSPGAEQPQHF. Here the CDR3 DNA reads TGTGCCAGCAGCCCAGGGGCAGAGCAGCCCCAGCATTTT. The entire variable domain, with the rest obtained from reference TRBV7-8 and TRBJ1-5, is as follows: GAGVSQSPRYKVAKRGQDVALRCDPISGHVSLFWYQQALGQGPEFLTYFQNEAQLDKSGLPSDRFFAERPEGSVSTLKIQRTQQEDSAVYLCASSPGAEQPQHFGDGTRLSIL.

This chain uses TRBV7-8 with TRBJ2-3; 10 bases are shared with TRBD2. This CDR3 is built from 19 residues. V was clipped by 5 bases and J by 4 bases; unmatched bases: 18. The germline V gene encodes CDR1 SGHVS and CDR2 FQNEAQ. The CDR3 region has the DNA TGTGCCAGCAGCCCACCCGGACCAGCGGGAGGGCCGAGGGCAGATACGCAGTATTTT. Encoded protein: CASSPPGPAGGPRADTQYF.

The chain links TRBV7-3 to TRBJ1-2; a possible D gene is TRBD1 (5 bases). Trimming shortened V by 5 bases and J by 8 bases, and 18 bases separated the two germline ends. The CDR3 extends over 14 amino acids. Per germline, CDR1 SGHTA and CDR2 FQGTGA. CDR3 sequence: CASSPRTSGHGYTF. In nucleotides, the CDR3 is TGTGCCAGCAGCCCGAGGACCTCAGGGCACGGCTACACCTTC.

The table lists this clonotype with a few counts. The chain has TRBV20-1 and TRBJ2-1; D gene uncertain. The CDR3 loop spans 11 amino acids. The ends were cut back, 3 bases at V and 6 bases at J, with 6 bases in the middle. Germline CDR1 reads DFQATT; CDR2 reads SNEGSKA (reference sequence). CDR3 sequence reads: CSASQSNEQFF. Here the CDR3 DNA reads TGCAGTGCTAGCCAGAGCAATGAGCAGTTCTTC.

This clonotype has a count of ten or more. Germline and junction disagree at one end, which may indicate a read error. The genes are TRBV4-2 and TRBJ1-5; D not certain. The CDR3 is 13 residues long. Looked up from germline, CDR1 is LGHNA and CDR2 is YNFKEQ. The CDR3 coding sequence is TGTGCCAGCAGTCAAGTCGCTAACCAGCCCCAGCATTTT. Translated, it gives CASSQVANQPQHF.

This clonotype occurred many times. The V and J genes are TRBV6-6 and TRBJ1-1; TRBD1 might be the D (6 bases). V lost 6 bases and J 3 bases, leaving 14 bases between the germline ends. Looked up from germline, CDR1 is MNHNY and CDR2 is SVGAGI (reference sequence). This CDR3 contains 14 residues. CDR3 bases: TGTGCCAGCAGGAAAGGGGGTAGGGACACTGAAGCTTTCTTT. It codes for CASRKGGRDTEAFF.